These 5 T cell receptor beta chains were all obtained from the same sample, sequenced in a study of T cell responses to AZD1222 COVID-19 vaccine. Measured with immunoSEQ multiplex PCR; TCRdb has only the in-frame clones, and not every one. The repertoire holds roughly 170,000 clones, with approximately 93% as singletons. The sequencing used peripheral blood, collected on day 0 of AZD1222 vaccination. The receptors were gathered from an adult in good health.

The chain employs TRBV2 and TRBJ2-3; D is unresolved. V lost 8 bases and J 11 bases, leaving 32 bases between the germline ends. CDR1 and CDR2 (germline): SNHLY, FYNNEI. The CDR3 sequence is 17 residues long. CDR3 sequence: CASRGFNYGLPSGEQYF. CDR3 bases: TGTGCCAGCCGCGGATTCAATTACGGGCTGCCCTCAGGAGAGCAGTATTTT.

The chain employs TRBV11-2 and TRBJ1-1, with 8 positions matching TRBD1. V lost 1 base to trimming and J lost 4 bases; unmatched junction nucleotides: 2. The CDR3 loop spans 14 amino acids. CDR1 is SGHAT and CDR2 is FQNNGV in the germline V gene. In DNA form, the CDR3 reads TGTGCCAGCAGCTTAGCAGGGGGCATCACTGAAGCTTTCTTT. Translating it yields CASSLAGGITEAFF.

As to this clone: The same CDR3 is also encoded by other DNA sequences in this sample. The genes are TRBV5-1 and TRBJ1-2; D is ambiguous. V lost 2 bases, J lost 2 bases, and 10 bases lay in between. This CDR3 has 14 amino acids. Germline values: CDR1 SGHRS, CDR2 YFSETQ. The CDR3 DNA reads TGCGCCAGCAGCTTAGCCGGGCCCAACTATGGCTACACCTTC. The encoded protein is CASSLAGPNYGYTF.

The CDR3 sequence is CASSHPGQGKDTQYF. The DNA of the CDR3 is TGTGCCAGTAGTCATCCGGGACAGGGTAAAGATACGCAGTATTTT. This chain links TRBV19 with TRBJ2-3; TRBD1 matches at 9 bases. The CDR3 length is 15 residues. Losses at the gene ends were 5 bases for V and 5 bases for J; bases not matched to a gene: 8. Per germline, CDR1 LNHDA and CDR2 SQIVND (reference sequence). The whole variable domain, filled in from reference TRBV19 and TRBJ2-3, reads DGGITQSPKYLFRKEGQNVTLSCEQNLNHDAMYWYRQDPGQGLRLIYYSQIVNDFQKGDIAEGYSVSREKKESFPLTVTSAQKNPTAFYLCASSHPGQGKDTQYFGPGTRLTVL.

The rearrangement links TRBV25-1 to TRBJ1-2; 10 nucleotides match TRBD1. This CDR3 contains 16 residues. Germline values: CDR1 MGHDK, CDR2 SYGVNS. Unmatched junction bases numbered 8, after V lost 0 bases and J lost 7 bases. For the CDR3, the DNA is TGTGCCAGCAGTGAATATGAGGGACAGGGGATTCTTGGCTACACCTTC. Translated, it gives CASSEYEGQGILGYTF.